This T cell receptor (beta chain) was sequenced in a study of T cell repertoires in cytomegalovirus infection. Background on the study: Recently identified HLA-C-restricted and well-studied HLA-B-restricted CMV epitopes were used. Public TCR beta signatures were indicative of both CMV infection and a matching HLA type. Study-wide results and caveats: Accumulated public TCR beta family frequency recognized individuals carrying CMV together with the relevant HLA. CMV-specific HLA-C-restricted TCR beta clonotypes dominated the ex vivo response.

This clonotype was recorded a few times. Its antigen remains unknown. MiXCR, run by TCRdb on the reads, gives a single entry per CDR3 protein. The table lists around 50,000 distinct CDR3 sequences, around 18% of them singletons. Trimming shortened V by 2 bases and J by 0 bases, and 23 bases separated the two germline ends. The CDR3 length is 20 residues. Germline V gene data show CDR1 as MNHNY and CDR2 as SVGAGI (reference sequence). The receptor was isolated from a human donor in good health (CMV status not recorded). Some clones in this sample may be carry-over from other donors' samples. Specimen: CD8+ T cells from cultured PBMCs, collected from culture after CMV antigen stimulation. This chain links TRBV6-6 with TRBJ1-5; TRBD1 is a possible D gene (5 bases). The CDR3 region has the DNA TGTGCCAGCAGTTACCACTCGGTCAGGAGGGGTCAGCCTAGCAATCAGCCCCAGCATTTT. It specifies CASSYHSVRRGQPSNQPQHF.